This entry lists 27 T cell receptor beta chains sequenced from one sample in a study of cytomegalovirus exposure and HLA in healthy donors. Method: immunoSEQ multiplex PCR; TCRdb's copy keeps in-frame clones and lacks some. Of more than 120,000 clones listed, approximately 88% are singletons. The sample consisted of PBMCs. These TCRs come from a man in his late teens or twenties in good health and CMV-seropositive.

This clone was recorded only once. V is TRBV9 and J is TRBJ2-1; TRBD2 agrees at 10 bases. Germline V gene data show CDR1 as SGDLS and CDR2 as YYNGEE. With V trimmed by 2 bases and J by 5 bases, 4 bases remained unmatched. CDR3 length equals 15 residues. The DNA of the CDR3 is TGTGCCAGCAGCGTGATCAGCGGGGGGGACAATGAGCAGTTCTTC. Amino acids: CASSVISGGDNEQFF.

The CDR3 spells CATRGQEQYNEQFF. The CDR3 DNA reads as TGCGCCACCCGCGGACAGGAGCAATACAATGAGCAGTTCTTC. The rearrangement links TRBV10-2 to TRBJ2-1; 7 nucleotides agree with TRBD1. The germline gives CDR1 WSHSY, CDR2 SAAADI. Trimming cost V 10 bases and J 4 bases; bases outside gene matches: 10. This CDR3 has 14 residues.

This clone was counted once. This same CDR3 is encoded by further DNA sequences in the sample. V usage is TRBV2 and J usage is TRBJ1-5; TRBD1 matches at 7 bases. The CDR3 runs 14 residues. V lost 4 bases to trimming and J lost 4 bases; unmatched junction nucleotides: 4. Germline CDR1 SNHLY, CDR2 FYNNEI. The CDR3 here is CASSGGRGNQPQHF. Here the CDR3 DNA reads TGTGCCAGCAGTGGGGGCAGGGGGAATCAGCCCCAGCATTTT. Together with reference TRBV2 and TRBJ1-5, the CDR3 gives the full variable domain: EPEVTQTPSHQVTQMGQEVILRCVPISNHLYFYWYRQILGQKVEFLVSFYNNEISEKSEIFDDQFSVERPDGSNFTLKIRSTKLEDSAMYFCASSGGRGNQPQHFGDGTRLSIL.

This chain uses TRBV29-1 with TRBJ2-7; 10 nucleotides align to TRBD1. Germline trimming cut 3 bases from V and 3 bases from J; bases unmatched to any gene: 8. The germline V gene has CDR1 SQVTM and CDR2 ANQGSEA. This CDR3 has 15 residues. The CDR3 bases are TGCAGCGTTGACGCCGGGACAGGGGACCGCTACGAGCAGTACTTC. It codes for CSVDAGTGDRYEQYF.

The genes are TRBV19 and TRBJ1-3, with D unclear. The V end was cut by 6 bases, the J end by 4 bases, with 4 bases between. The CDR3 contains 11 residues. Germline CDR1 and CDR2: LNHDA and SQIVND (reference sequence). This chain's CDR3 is CASSRGNTIYF. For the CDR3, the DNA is TGTGCCAGTAGCAGAGGAAACACCATATATTTT.

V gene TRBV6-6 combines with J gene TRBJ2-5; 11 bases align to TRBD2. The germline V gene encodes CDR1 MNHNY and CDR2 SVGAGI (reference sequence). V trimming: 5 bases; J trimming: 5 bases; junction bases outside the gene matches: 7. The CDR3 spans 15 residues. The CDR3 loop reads CASSVAGGSDETQYF. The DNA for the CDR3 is TGTGCCAGCAGTGTAGCGGGAGGGTCAGACGAGACCCAGTACTTC.

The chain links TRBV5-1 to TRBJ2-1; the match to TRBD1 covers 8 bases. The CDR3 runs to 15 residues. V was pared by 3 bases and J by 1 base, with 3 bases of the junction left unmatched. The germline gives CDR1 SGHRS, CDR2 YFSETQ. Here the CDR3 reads CASSSGQGSYNEQFF. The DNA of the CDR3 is TGCGCCAGCAGCTCAGGACAGGGTTCCTACAATGAGCAGTTCTTC.

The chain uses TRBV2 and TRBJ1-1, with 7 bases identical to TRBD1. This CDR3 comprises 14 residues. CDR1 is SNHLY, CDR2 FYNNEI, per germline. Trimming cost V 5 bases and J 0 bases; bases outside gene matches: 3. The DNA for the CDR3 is TGTGCCAGCAGTACAGGGGAGATGAACACTGAAGCTTTCTTT. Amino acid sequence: CASSTGEMNTEAFF. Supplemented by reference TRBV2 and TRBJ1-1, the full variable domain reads EPEVTQTPSHQVTQMGQEVILRCVPISNHLYFYWYRQILGQKVEFLVSFYNNEISEKSEIFDDQFSVERPDGSNFTLKIRSTKLEDSAMYFCASSTGEMNTEAFFGQGTRLTVV.

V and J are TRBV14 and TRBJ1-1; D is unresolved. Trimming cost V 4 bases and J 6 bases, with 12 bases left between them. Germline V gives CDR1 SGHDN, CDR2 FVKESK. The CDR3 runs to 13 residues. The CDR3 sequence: CASSRPVGAEAFF. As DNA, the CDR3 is TGTGCCAGCAGCCGACCCGTCGGGGCTGAAGCTTTCTTT.

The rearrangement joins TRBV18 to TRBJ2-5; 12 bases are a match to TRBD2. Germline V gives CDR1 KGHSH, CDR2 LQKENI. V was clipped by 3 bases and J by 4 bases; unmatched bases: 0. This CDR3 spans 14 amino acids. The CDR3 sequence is CASSPGLAGETQYF. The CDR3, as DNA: TGTGCCAGCTCACCGGGACTAGCGGGAGAGACCCAGTACTTC. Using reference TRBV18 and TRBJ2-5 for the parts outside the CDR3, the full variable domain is NAGVMQNPRHLVRRRGQEARLRCSPMKGHSHVYWYRQLPEEGLKFMVYLQKENIIDESGMPKERFSAEFPKEGPSILRIQQVVRGDSAAYFCASSPGLAGETQYFGPGTRLLVL.

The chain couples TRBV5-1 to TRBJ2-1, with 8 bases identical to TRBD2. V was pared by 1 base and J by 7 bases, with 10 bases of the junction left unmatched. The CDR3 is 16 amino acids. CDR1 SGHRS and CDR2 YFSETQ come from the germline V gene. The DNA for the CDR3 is TGCGCCAGCAGCTTGATGTCAGCGGGAGTGGGAAATGAGCAGTTCTTC. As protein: CASSLMSAGVGNEQFF.

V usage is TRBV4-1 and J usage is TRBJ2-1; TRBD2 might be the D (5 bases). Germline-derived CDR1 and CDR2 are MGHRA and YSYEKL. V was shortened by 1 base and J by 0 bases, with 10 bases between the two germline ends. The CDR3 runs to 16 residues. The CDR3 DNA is TGCGCCAGCAGCCAAGTCGTCACTAGCTCCTACAATGAGCAGTTCTTC. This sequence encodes CASSQVVTSSYNEQFF.

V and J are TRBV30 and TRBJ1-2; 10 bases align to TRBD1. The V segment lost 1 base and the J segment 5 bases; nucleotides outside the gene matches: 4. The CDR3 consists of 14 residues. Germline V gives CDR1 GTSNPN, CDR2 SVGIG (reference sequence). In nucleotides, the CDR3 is TGTGCCTGGAGTGGGGACAGGGGTAGATATGGCTACACCTTC. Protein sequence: CAWSGDRGRYGYTF.

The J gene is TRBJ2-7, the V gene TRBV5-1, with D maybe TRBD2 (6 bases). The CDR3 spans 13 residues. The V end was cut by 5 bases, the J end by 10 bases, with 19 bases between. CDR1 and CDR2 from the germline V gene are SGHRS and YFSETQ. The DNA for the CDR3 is TGCGCCAGCAGTCCCCGGGACTCCGTCCACCAGTACTTC. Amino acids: CASSPRDSVHQYF. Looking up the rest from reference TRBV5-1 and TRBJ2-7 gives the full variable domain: KAGVTQTPRYLIKTRGQQVTLSCSPISGHRSVSWYQQTPGQGLQFLFEYFSETQRNKGNFPGRFSGRQFSNSRSEMNVSTLELGDSALYLCASSPRDSVHQYFGPGTRLTVT.

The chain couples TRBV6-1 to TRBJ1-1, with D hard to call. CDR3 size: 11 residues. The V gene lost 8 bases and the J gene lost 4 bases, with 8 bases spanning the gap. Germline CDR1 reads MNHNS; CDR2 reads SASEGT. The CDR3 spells CASGQRTEAFF. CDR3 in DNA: TGTGCCAGCGGCCAGCGCACTGAAGCTTTCTTT.

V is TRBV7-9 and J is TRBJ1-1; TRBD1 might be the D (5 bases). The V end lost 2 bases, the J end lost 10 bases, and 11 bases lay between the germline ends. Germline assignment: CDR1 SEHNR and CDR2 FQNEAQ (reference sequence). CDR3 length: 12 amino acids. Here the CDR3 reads CASSLTGARAFF. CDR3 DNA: TGTGCCAGCAGCTTAACTGGGGCACGAGCTTTCTTT.

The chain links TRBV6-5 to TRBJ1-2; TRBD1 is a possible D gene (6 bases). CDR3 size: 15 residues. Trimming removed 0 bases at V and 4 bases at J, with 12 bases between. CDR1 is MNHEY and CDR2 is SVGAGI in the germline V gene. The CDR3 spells CASSYSKGGLYGYTF. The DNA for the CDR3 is TGTGCCAGCAGTTACTCGAAGGGGGGGCTCTATGGCTACACCTTC.

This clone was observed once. Written as DNA, the CDR3 is TGTGCCTGGCACGCTTGGACAGGGATCACCGGGGAGCTGTTTTTT. Translating it yields CAWHAWTGITGELFF. The chain couples TRBV30 to TRBJ2-2; 8 nucleotides line up with TRBD1. The V gene end was trimmed by 5 bases and the J gene end by 4 bases; junction bases not matched to a gene: 9. The CDR3 sequence is 15 residues long. The germline V gene encodes CDR1 GTSNPN and CDR2 SVGIG (reference sequence).

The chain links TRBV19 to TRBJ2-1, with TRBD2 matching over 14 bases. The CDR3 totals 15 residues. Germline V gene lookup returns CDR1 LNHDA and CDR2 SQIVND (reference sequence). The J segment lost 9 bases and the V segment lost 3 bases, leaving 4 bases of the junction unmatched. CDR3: CASSITTSGGGEQFF. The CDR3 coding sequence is TGTGCCAGTAGTATTACGACTAGCGGGGGGGGTGAGCAGTTCTTC.

CDR3 coding DNA: TGTGCCAGCACCCCGGGGAGGGGGAGAGAGACCCAGTACTTC. This codes for CASTPGRGRETQYF. V gene TRBV7-9 combines with J gene TRBJ2-5; D is perhaps TRBD2 (7 bases). This CDR3 is built from 14 residues. The ends were cut back, 7 bases at V and 4 bases at J, with 16 bases in the middle. Germline V gene sequence: CDR1 SEHNR, CDR2 FQNEAQ (reference sequence).

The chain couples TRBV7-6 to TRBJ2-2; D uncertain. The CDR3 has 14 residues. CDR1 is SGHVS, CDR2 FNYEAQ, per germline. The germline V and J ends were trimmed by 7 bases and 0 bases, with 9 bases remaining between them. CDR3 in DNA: TGTGCCAGCAACCTCCAGACGAACACCGGGGAGCTGTTTTTT. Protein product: CASNLQTNTGELFF.

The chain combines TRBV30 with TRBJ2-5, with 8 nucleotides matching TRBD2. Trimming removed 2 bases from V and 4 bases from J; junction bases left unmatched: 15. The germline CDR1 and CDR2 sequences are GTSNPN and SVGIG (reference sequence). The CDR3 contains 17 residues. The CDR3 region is CAWSRSGRKRGRETQYF. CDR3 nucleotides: TGTGCCTGGAGTAGAAGCGGGAGAAAAAGGGGAAGAGAGACCCAGTACTTC.

In DNA, the CDR3 is TGTGCCAGCAGTGACTTGACTAGCGGGACCGGGGAGCTGTTTTTT. Its translation is CASSDLTSGTGELFF. The chain employs TRBV6-4 and TRBJ2-2; 10 bases fit TRBD2. V was pared by 1 base and J by 5 bases, with 1 base of the junction left unmatched. Germline loops: CDR1 MRHNA, CDR2 SNTAGT. The CDR3 consists of 15 residues.

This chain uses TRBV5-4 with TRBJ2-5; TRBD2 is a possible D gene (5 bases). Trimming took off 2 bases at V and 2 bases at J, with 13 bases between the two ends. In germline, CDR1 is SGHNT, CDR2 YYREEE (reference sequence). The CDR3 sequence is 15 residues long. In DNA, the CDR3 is TGTGCCAGCAGCTTAGGAAGCGGAGCTCAAGAGACCCAGTACTTC. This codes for CASSLGSGAQETQYF. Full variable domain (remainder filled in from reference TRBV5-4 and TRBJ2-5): ETGVTQSPTHLIKTRGQQVTLRCSSQSGHNTVSWYQQALGQGPQFIFQYYREEENGRGNFPPRFSGLQFPNYSSELNVNALELDDSALYLCASSLGSGAQETQYFGPGTRLLVL.

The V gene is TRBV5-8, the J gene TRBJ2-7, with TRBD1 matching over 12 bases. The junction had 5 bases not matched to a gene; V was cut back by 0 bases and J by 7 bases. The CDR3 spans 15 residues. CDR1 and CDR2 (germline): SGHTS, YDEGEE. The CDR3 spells CASSLVGQGAREQYF. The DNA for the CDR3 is TGTGCCAGCAGCTTGGTGGGACAGGGGGCGCGTGAGCAGTACTTC.

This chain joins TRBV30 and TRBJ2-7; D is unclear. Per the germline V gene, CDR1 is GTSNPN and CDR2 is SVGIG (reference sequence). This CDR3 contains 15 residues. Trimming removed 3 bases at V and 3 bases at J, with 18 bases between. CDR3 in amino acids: CAWSPRLQELYEQYF. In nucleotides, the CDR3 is TGTGCCTGGAGCCCGAGGCTTCAAGAGCTCTACGAGCAGTACTTC.

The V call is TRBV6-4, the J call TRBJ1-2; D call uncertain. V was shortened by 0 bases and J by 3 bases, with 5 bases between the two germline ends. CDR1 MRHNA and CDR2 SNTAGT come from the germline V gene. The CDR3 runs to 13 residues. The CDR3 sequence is CASSDSADYGYTF. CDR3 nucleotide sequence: TGTGCCAGCAGTGACTCCGCGGACTATGGCTACACCTTC.